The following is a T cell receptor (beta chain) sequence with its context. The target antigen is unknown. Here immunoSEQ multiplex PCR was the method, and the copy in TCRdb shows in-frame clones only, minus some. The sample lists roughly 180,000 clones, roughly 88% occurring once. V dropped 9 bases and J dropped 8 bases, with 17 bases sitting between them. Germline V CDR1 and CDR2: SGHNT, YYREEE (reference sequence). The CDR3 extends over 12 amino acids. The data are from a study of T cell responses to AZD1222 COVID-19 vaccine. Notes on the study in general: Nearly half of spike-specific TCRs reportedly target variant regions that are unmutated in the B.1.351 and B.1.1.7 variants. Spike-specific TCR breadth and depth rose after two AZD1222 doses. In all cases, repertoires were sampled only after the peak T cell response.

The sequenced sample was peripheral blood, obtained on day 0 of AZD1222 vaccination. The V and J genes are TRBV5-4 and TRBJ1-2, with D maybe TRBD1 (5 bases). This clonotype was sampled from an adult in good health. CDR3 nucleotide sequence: TGTGCCACCCAGGGTGGAGGGCGCGGCTACACCTTC. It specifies CATQGGGRGYTF.